Listed below are T cell receptor beta chains from one sample, sequenced in a study of neurological immune-mediated disorders. MiXCR, run by TCRdb on the 5' RACE reads, gives a single entry per CDR3 protein. Here the sample spans approximately 31,000 distinct CDR3 sequences, approximately 4.2% being singletons. The sequencing sample was made of PBMCs. These receptors were taken from a young man in good health. Each CDR3 is given with its conserved first and last residue. The D gene is left open where the match is weak. Rows give clone size only sometimes, using once, few, many, or a class for an expanded clone.

size: many; D: TRBD2; V: TRBV7-6; J: TRBJ2-5; DNA: TGTGCCAGCAGCTTAGAAGTGTCGAGCGGGGGAGGTGGGGAGACCCAGTACTTC; CDR3: CASSLEVSSGGGGETQYF
size: many; D: .; V: TRBV5-1; J: TRBJ1-2; DNA: TGCGCCAGCAGCGCGGGAGAGTATGGCTACACCTTC; CDR3: CASSAGEYGYTF
size: many; D: .; V: TRBV7-2; J: TRBJ1-5; DNA: TGTGCCAGCAGCTTGCAGGGCAATCAGCCCCAGCATTTT; CDR3: CASSLQGNQPQHF
size: many; D: TRBD2; V: TRBV20-1; J: TRBJ2-5; DNA: TGCAGTGCTAGGATCTCCGGACTAGCGGGGGGAACACAAGAGACCCAGTACTTC; CDR3: CSARISGLAGGTQETQYF
size: many; D: .; V: TRBV5-1; J: TRBJ1-1; DNA: TGCGCCAGCAGCTTGTTAAGTTTGAACACTGAAGCTTTCTTT; CDR3: CASSLLSLNTEAFF
size: many; D: .; V: TRBV16; J: TRBJ1-4; DNA: TGTGCCAGCAGCCAATCCGAACGGGGTGAAAAACTGTTTTTT; CDR3: CASSQSERGEKLFF
size: many; D: .; V: TRBV5-1; J: TRBJ1-6; DNA: TGCGCCAGCAGCCCAGAACCGGGGTGGAATTCACCCCTCCACTTT; CDR3: CASSPEPGWNSPLHF
size: many; D: .; V: TRBV9; J: TRBJ1-2; DNA: TGTGCCAGCAAGGACGCGGTCTATGGCTACACCTTC; CDR3: CASKDAVYGYTF
size: many; D: .; V: TRBV15; J: TRBJ2-2; DNA: TGTGCCACCAGCACCGGGGCCACCGGGGAGCTGTTTTTT; CDR3: CATSTGATGELFF
size: many; D: TRBD1; V: TRBV20-1; J: TRBJ1-1; DNA: TGCAGTGCTAGCTCTCTGGACAGGCCGAACACTGAAGCTTTCTTT; CDR3: CSASSLDRPNTEAFF
size: many; D: .; V: TRBV7-9; J: TRBJ1-1; DNA: TGTGCCAGCAGGTGGGGATCAGGGACTGTATACACTGAAGCTTTCTTT; CDR3: CASRWGSGTVYTEAFF
size: many; D: .; V: TRBV15; J: TRBJ2-2; DNA: TGTGCCACCAGAAGGACTAACCCCGGGGAGCTGTTTTTT; CDR3: CATRRTNPGELFF
size: many; D: TRBD2; V: TRBV5-1; J: TRBJ2-5; DNA: TGCGCCAGCAGCCAAGGGACTAGCCGTGGTGAGACCCAGTACTTC; CDR3: CASSQGTSRGETQYF
size: many; D: .; V: TRBV5-1; J: TRBJ2-3; DNA: TGCGCCAGCAGCTTGGCCGCTAGTGATACGCAGTATTTT; CDR3: CASSLAASDTQYF
size: many; D: .; V: TRBV9; J: TRBJ1-1; DNA: TGTGCCAGCAGCGTCGGCCAATTCGCTGAAGCTTTCTTT; CDR3: CASSVGQFAEAFF
size: .; D: .; V: TRBV16; J: TRBJ1-5; DNA: TGTGCCAGCAGCCAATCTTGGAGTGATCAAACCCAGCATTTT; CDR3: CASSQSWSDQTQHF
size: many; D: TRBD2; V: TRBV5-4; J: TRBJ2-2; DNA: TGTGCCAGCAGCTCTGGACTAGCGGGACCAAAGAACACCGGGGAGCTGTTTTTT; CDR3: CASSSGLAGPKNTGELFF
size: many; D: TRBD1; V: TRBV11-2; J: TRBJ1-1; DNA: TGTGCCAGCAGCTTTGGACAGGGGAACACTGAAGCTTTCTTT; CDR3: CASSFGQGNTEAFF
size: many; D: .; V: TRBV11-2; J: TRBJ2-1; DNA: TGTGCCAGCAGCTTAGATGTAGGCAATGAGCAGTTCTTC; CDR3: CASSLDVGNEQFF
size: few; D: .; V: TRBV15; J: TRBJ1-1; DNA: TGTGCCACCAGCAGACCTTGGGGTAAGGAGGACCCTGAAGCTTTCTTT; CDR3: CATSRPWGKEDPEAFF
size: many; D: .; V: TRBV15; J: TRBJ1-1; DNA: TGTGCCACCAGTCTGGGAGGGGGCACTGAAGCTTTCTTT; CDR3: CATSLGGGTEAFF
size: many; D: .; V: TRBV7-9; J: TRBJ1-6; DNA: TGTGCCAGCAGCTGGGGGGGTAATTCACCCCTCCACTTT; CDR3: CASSWGGNSPLHF
size: many; D: .; V: TRBV6-6; J: TRBJ2-7; DNA: TGTGCCAGCAGCCCAGACAGGTTCTACGAGCAGTACTTC; CDR3: CASSPDRFYEQYF
size: many; D: .; V: TRBV5-1; J: TRBJ1-5; DNA: TGCGCCAGCAGCCCAGAGTTGGGAACCCCCCAGCATTTT; CDR3: CASSPELGTPQHF
size: many; D: .; V: TRBV10-3; J: TRBJ1-3; DNA: TGTGCCACCGCCAAACAGGGTGTACTTGGAAACACCATATATTTT; CDR3: CATAKQGVLGNTIYF
size: many; D: .; V: TRBV29-1; J: TRBJ1-4; DNA: TGCAGCGTTGGTGTGGGGTTTAATGAAAAACTGTTTTTT; CDR3: CSVGVGFNEKLFF